Following are 30 T cell receptor beta chains from one sample sequenced in a study of T cells in Graves' hyperthyroidism and ophthalmopathy. Researchers amplified the TCR beta CDR3 regions from RNA transcripts. The HTBI primer set was used in a first-round RT-PCR of the TCR CDR3. One entry per CDR3 protein results from TCRdb running MiXCR on the multiplex PCR reads. The table lists around 420,000 distinct CDR3 sequences, roughly 15% of them singletons. The sample taken for sequencing was blood. The receptor source for this set is a woman aged 18-30 years with Graves' hyperthyroidism.

The chain carries TRBV5-1 and TRBJ2-5; 7 nucleotides line up with TRBD2. After removal of 0 bases from V and 2 bases from J, the junction contained 4 bases not matched to a gene. CDR3 length equals 15 residues. The germline V gene has CDR1 SGHRS and CDR2 YFSETQ. CDR3 sequence: CASSLAGTTQETQYF. DNA of the CDR3: TGCGCCAGCAGCTTGGCCGGGACTACTCAAGAGACCCAGTACTTC.

CDR3 sequence (DNA): TGTGCCAGCAGCCAAAAGCTCGGGGTGGGTTACAATGAGCAGTTCTTC. This translates into CASSQKLGVGYNEQFF. The rearrangement joins TRBV4-2 to TRBJ2-1, with a weak D call TRBD2 (5 bases). Germline V lookup: CDR1 LGHNA, CDR2 YNFKEQ. This CDR3 spans 16 amino acids. Deletions cut 2 bases from V and 4 bases from J, with 15 bases between.

This clonotype has only a few counts. The chain carries TRBV7-3 and TRBJ2-1; 13 bases match TRBD2. The length of the CDR3 is 17 residues. From germline, CDR1 is SGHTA and CDR2 FQGTGA. With V trimmed by 1 base and J by 3 bases, 3 bases remained unmatched. For the CDR3, the DNA is TGTGCCAGCAGCTTAATAGGACTAGCGGGAGACTACAATGAGCAGTTCTTC. Translating it yields CASSLIGLAGDYNEQFF.

This clonotype has at least ten counts. The chain carries TRBV6-1 and TRBJ2-5; TRBD2 agrees at 12 bases. The CDR3 extends over 14 amino acids. Per germline, CDR1 MNHNS and CDR2 SASEGT. Germline trimming cut 4 bases from V and 4 bases from J; bases unmatched to any gene: 1. CDR3 DNA sequence: TGTGCCAGCAGTGGACTAGCGGGAGCAGAGACCCAGTACTTC. Its translation: CASSGLAGAETQYF.

At least ten counts were recorded for this clonotype. The chain has TRBV12-5 and TRBJ2-5; D is ambiguous. Germline assignment: CDR1 LGHNT and CDR2 FRNRAP. Trimming took off 5 bases at V and 1 base at J, with 11 bases between the two ends. This CDR3 is 14 amino acids long. CDR3 in DNA: TGTGCTAGTGGTCTTGACCGACTCCAAGAGACCCAGTACTTC. Translated: CASGLDRLQETQYF.

The table lists this clonotype with many counts. The CDR3 reads CASSFTPAEGRDEQYF. Written as DNA, the CDR3 is TGTGCCAGCAGTTTCACCCCGGCGGAAGGGCGGGACGAGCAGTACTTC. The chain is built from TRBV12-3 or TRBV12-4 and TRBJ2-7, with D possibly matching TRBD2 (5 bases). The CDR3 covers 16 residues. V gave up 3 bases and J gave up 5 bases, with 20 bases separating them.

This clonotype was detected many times. The V call is TRBV28, the J call TRBJ1-2, with 7 bases lining up with TRBD1. CDR3 length equals 15 residues. V lost 6 bases and J lost 4; bases outside the gene matches: 11. Germline CDR1 is MDHEN and CDR2 is SYDVKM. The CDR3 DNA follows: TGTGCCAGCAGCCCCGAGGCAGGGGGACCCTATGGCTACACCTTC. The encoded protein is CASSPEAGGPYGYTF.

At least ten counts were recorded for this clonotype. The chain couples TRBV28 to TRBJ1-2; perhaps TRBD1 as D (6 bases). Trimming cost V 3 bases and J 2 bases, with 16 bases left between them. The germline gives CDR1 MDHEN, CDR2 SYDVKM. The CDR3 is 16 residues long. The CDR3 DNA sequence: TGTGCCAGCAGTTTCCTAGTTCAGGGGATGAACTATGGCTACACCTTC. Its translation: CASSFLVQGMNYGYTF.

This clonotype was seen at least ten times. V gene TRBV6-1 combines with J gene TRBJ2-3; D might be TRBD1 (5 bases). The V and J ends lost 2 bases and 7 bases respectively, with 16 bases between them. This CDR3 comprises 15 residues. Germline V CDR1 and CDR2: MNHNS, SASEGT. DNA of the CDR3: TGTGCCAGCAGTGAAAGGGGCACTCGCACCCATACGCAGTATTTT. Protein sequence: CASSERGTRTHTQYF.

This clonotype was counted between two and nine times. The chain employs TRBV7-6 and TRBJ2-1, with TRBD1 matching over 8 bases. V shed 1 base, J shed 7 bases, and the junction held 15 bases outside the gene matches. The germline CDR1 and CDR2 sequences are SGHVS and FNYEAQ. The CDR3 loop spans 18 amino acids. CDR3 in DNA: TGTGCCAGCAGCTTAGAACCAGAAAGGACAGGGCTGTTGAATGAGCAGTTCTTC. This encodes CASSLEPERTGLLNEQFF.

This clonotype was seen repeatedly, ten times or more. The chain links TRBV6-1 to TRBJ1-1; no reliable D call. The CDR3 covers 12 residues. V lost 6 bases and J lost 0, with 5 bases in between. Germline assignment: CDR1 MNHNS and CDR2 SASEGT. CDR3 in amino acids: CASRALNTEAFF. The CDR3 DNA follows: TGTGCCAGCAGGGCACTGAACACTGAAGCTTTCTTT.

The chain combines TRBV6-1 with TRBJ2-7; 8 bases match TRBD2. V lost 3 bases and J lost 0; bases outside the gene matches: 7. CDR1 MNHNS and CDR2 SASEGT come from the germline V gene. The CDR3 length is 16 residues. CDR3 sequence reads: CASSEISGMNSYEQYF. CDR3 nucleotides: TGTGCCAGCAGTGAGATTAGCGGGATGAACTCCTACGAGCAGTACTTC.

The sample holds a few counts of this clonotype. The chain uses TRBV19 and TRBJ2-6; TRBD1 agrees at 12 bases. In germline, CDR1 is LNHDA, CDR2 SQIVND (reference sequence). The V and J ends lost 10 bases and 3 bases, in that order; junction bases with no gene match: 19. There are 20 residues in the CDR3. CDR3 region: CATPPMRMGQGAGGANVLTF. The CDR3 nucleotides are TGTGCCACCCCCCCCATGAGGATGGGACAGGGGGCGGGTGGGGCCAACGTCCTGACTTTC.

The V gene is TRBV5-1, the J gene TRBJ1-3; 10 positions agree with TRBD1. Trimming took 4 bases from V and 2 from J; bases not matched to a gene: 3. The CDR3 sequence is 15 residues long. CDR1 and CDR2 from the germline V gene are SGHRS and YFSETQ. CDR3 nucleotide sequence: TGCGCCAGCAGCGGGGGACAGGGGACTGGAAACACCATATATTTT. As protein: CASSGGQGTGNTIYF. Combining the CDR3 with reference TRBV5-1 and TRBJ1-3 gives the whole variable domain KAGVTQTPRYLIKTRGQQVTLSCSPISGHRSVSWYQQTPGQGLQFLFEYFSETQRNKGNFPGRFSGRQFSNSRSEMNVSTLELGDSALYLCASSGGQGTGNTIYFGEGSWLTVV.

This clonotype appeared many times. The rearrangement uses TRBV11-2 and TRBJ1-2; D is undetermined. In germline, CDR1 is SGHAT, CDR2 FQNNGV. The CDR3 has 11 amino acids. Trimming took 3 bases from V and 11 from J, leaving 10 bases between them. CDR3 DNA: TGTGCCAGCAGCTTTAGCGGCCATTACACCTTC. Encoded protein: CASSFSGHYTF. Using reference TRBV11-2 and TRBJ1-2 for the parts outside the CDR3, the full variable domain is EAGVAQSPRYKIIEKRQSVAFWCNPISGHATLYWYQQILGQGPKLLIQFQNNGVVDDSQLPKDRFSAERLKGVDSTLKIQPAKLEDSAVYLCASSFSGHYTFGSGTRLTVV.

V gene TRBV12-5 combines with J gene TRBJ2-3; TRBD2 aligns across 13 bases. Germline trimming cut 1 base from V and 3 bases from J; bases unmatched to any gene: 4. The CDR3 is made up of 17 amino acids. The germline gives CDR1 LGHNT, CDR2 FRNRAP. The DNA for the CDR3 is TGTGCTAGTGGTTTGGATGGACTAGCGGGAGATACAGATACGCAGTATTTT. Encoded protein: CASGLDGLAGDTDTQYF.

This clonotype was counted only a few times. This chain joins TRBV13 and TRBJ1-1; 12 bases fit TRBD1. The trim removed 5 bases at V and 1 base at J, leaving 8 bases unmatched. Germline CDR1 PRHDT, CDR2 FYEKMQ (reference sequence). This CDR3 is 17 amino acids long. The CDR3 protein is CASSPVGTGGSNTEAFF. In DNA, the CDR3 is TGTGCCAGCAGCCCAGTGGGGACAGGGGGCTCGAACACTGAAGCTTTCTTT.

This chain links TRBV7-2 with TRBJ1-5; TRBD1 agrees at 8 bases. The V segment lost 1 base and the J segment 6 bases; nucleotides outside the gene matches: 2. The CDR3 is 14 residues long. In germline, CDR1 is SGHTA, CDR2 FQGNSA. In DNA form, the CDR3 reads TGTGCCAGCAGCTTAGGGACAGGGTTTCAGCCCCAGCATTTT. Protein product: CASSLGTGFQPQHF.

A word on this clonotype: This sequence may be a read error, since a much larger clone differs from it by one base. The chain is built from TRBV11-3 and TRBJ2-2; maybe TRBD2 (6 bases). Germline-derived CDR1 and CDR2 are SGHNT and YENEEA. This CDR3 is 13 amino acids long. Written as DNA, the CDR3 is TGTGCCAGCAGCTTACGAAACACCGGGGGGCTGTTTTTT. Amino acid sequence: CASSLRNTGGLFF.

This clonotype was counted a few times. One end of the junction does not line up with germline, which may come from a read error. The V call is TRBV7-2, the J call TRBJ2-7; possible D gene TRBD2, 5 bases. This CDR3 comprises 14 residues. Germline V lookup: CDR1 SGHTA, CDR2 FQGNSA. The CDR3 coding sequence is TGCGCCAGCAGCCAAGAAACTAGGGCCTACGAGCAGTACTTC. Its protein product is CASSQETRAYEQYF.

Ten or more counts support this clonotype. The gene calls are TRBV6-5 and TRBJ1-2; D is undetermined. V gave up 0 bases and J gave up 4 bases, with 15 bases separating them. Germline lookup yields CDR1 MNHEY and CDR2 SVGAGI. The CDR3 loop spans 16 amino acids. In nucleotides, the CDR3 is TGTGCCAGCAGTTACTCGATCGATCGCAGGTCCTATGGCTACACCTTC. It codes for CASSYSIDRRSYGYTF.

The V call is TRBV5-1, the J call TRBJ2-2; D perhaps matches TRBD2 (6 bases). The CDR3 covers 14 residues. V was trimmed by 9 bases and J by 7 bases, leaving 19 bases between them. The germline V gene has CDR1 SGHRS and CDR2 YFSETQ. This CDR3 is CATGGGSPGGELFF. CDR3 coding DNA: TGCGCCACCGGGGGTGGTAGTCCTGGCGGGGAGCTGTTTTTT.

This clonotype was picked up many times. The genes are TRBV28 and TRBJ1-1; D unclear. V was shortened by 6 bases and J by 0 bases, with 8 bases between the two germline ends. The CDR3 length is 13 residues. The V gene's germline CDR1 is MDHEN and CDR2 SYDVKM. The CDR3 region is CASSPQMNTEAFF. CDR3 DNA sequence: TGTGCCAGCAGCCCACAAATGAACACTGAAGCTTTCTTT.

There are many counts of this clonotype. The CDR3 coding sequence is TGTGCCAGCTCTCCTGGAGGAGGGTCGCCCCTCCACTTT. Amino acid sequence: CASSPGGGSPLHF. The rearrangement joins TRBV18 to TRBJ1-6; no clear D gene. Germline lookup yields CDR1 KGHSH and CDR2 LQKENI. The CDR3 is 13 amino acids. Between the trimmed V and J ends, which lost 6 bases and 13 bases, there was a span of 16 bases.

This clonotype occurred many times. The CDR3 nucleotides read TGCAGTGCTAGAAAACTAGCGGGATACAATGAGCAGTTCTTC. It specifies CSARKLAGYNEQFF. V and J are TRBV20-1 and TRBJ2-1, with TRBD2 matching over 10 bases. V was pared by 2 bases and J by 4 bases, with 2 bases of the junction left unmatched. The CDR3 covers 14 residues. From germline, CDR1 is DFQATT and CDR2 SNEGSKA (reference sequence).

The chain couples TRBV6-1 to TRBJ1-1; D might be TRBD1 (5 bases). Trimming shortened V by 8 bases and J by 1 base, and 11 bases separated the two germline ends. The CDR3 is 13 residues long. Germline values: CDR1 MNHNS, CDR2 SASEGT. The CDR3 spells CASEWGRNTEAFF. For the CDR3, the DNA is TGTGCCAGCGAATGGGGACGGAACACTGAAGCTTTCTTT.

This clonotype was detected only a few times. The chain is built from TRBV10-3 and TRBJ2-5; the match to TRBD1 covers 10 bases. There are 14 residues in the CDR3. Germline V gene lookup returns CDR1 ENHRY and CDR2 SYGVKD. J was trimmed by 4 bases and V by 2 bases; bases with no gene match: 1. The CDR3 DNA reads TGTGCCATCAGTGAGGGGGACAGGGGAGAGACCCAGTACTTC. It yields the protein CAISEGDRGETQYF.

The V call is TRBV7-8, the J call TRBJ2-3, with TRBD2 as a possible D gene (6 bases). Germline V CDR1 and CDR2: SGHVS, FQNEAQ. The V and J ends lost 4 bases and 2 bases respectively, with 16 bases between them. The CDR3 length is 16 residues. The CDR3 loop reads CASSSWSGVATDTQYF. The DNA for the CDR3 is TGTGCCAGCAGCTCATGGTCGGGAGTGGCCACAGATACGCAGTATTTT.

This clonotype came up many times. This chain links TRBV6-1 with TRBJ2-6; maybe TRBD1 (5 bases). V was trimmed by 4 bases and J by 9 bases, leaving 10 bases between them. Germline CDR1 reads MNHNS; CDR2 reads SASEGT. The CDR3 is made up of 13 amino acids. The chain's CDR3 is CASSADTNNVLTF. The CDR3 DNA reads TGTGCCAGCAGTGCGGACACGAACAACGTCCTGACTTTC.

This clonotype appeared many times. This chain uses TRBV16 with TRBJ2-7; D call uncertain. V shed 2 bases and J shed 3 bases, with 8 bases lying between them. CDR1 KGHSY and CDR2 FQNENV come from the germline V gene. This CDR3 has 13 residues. CDR3: CASSQAGGYEQYF. The CDR3 region has the DNA TGTGCCAGCAGCCAAGCCGGCGGCTACGAGCAGTACTTC.